The clone carrying this T cell receptor (beta chain) was seen a few times. This CDR3 has 13 amino acids. The ends lost 5 bases at V and 5 bases at J; junction bases unmatched: 5. Germline CDR1 and CDR2: DFQATT and SNEGSKA (reference sequence). One entry per CDR3 protein results from TCRdb running MiXCR on the 5' RACE reads. The sample yields over 150,000 distinct CDR3 sequences, 10% to 15% seen once. The data were obtained in a study of T-cell memory formation after mild COVID-19. Sequences were obtained from PBMCs or a T cell subset sorted from them (not recorded which). The clonotype comes from a man younger than 35 who had mild COVID-19 (a few samples of this study predate the infection). Cell type and time point are not known. This chain uses TRBV20-1 with TRBJ1-1; 10 nucleotides align to TRBD1. The CDR3 protein is CSAAGTGVTEAFF. The CDR3 nucleotides are TGCAGTGCTGCCGGGACAGGGGTTACTGAAGCTTTCTTT.